This T cell receptor beta chain was profiled in a study of cytomegalovirus exposure and HLA in healthy donors. Whole-study context: The approximately 120 validation repertoires were reported in a later analysis to have been generated on the same platform as the roughly 630 first-cohort repertoires.

The V gene lost 6 bases and the J gene lost 5 bases, with 16 bases spanning the gap. CDR3 length equals 14 residues. CDR1 is MNHNS, CDR2 SASEGT, per germline. Worth noting for this clone: The antigen is not known.

Sequencing used immunoSEQ multiplex PCR; TCRdb keeps in-frame clones, though not all of them. The repertoire has about 130,000 clones, just under 90% of them found once; the top ten carry about 6.7%. Findings of the study overall: Cytomegalovirus-associated status was assigned to more than 150 TCR beta chains.

The donors were in the approximately 120-subject validation cohort; that cohort was separate from the roughly 660-subject first cohort. The source material was PBMCs. This TCR came from a woman aged 25 to 45 in good health and CMV-seropositive. V gene TRBV6-1 combines with J gene TRBJ1-1; D gene unclear. CDR3 protein: CASRDWGGRTEAFF. CDR3 nucleotide sequence: TGTGCCAGCAGGGATTGGGGTGGGAGGACTGAAGCTTTCTTT.